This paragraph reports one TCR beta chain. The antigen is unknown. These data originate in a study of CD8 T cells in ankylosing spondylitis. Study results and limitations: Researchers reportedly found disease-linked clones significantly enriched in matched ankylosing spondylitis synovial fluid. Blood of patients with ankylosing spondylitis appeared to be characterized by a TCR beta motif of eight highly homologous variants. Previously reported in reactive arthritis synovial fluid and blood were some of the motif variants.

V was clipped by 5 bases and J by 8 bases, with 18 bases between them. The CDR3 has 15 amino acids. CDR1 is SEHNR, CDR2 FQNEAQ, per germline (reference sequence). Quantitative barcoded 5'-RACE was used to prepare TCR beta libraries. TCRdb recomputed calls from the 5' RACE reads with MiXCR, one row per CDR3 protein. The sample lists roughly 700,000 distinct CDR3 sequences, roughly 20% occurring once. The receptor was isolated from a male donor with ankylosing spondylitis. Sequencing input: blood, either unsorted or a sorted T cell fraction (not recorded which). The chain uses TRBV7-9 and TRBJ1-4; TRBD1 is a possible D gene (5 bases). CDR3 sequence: CASSPGSQWGEKLFF. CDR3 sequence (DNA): TGTGCCAGCAGCCCCGGGAGCCAGTGGGGCGAAAAACTGTTTTTT.